Below, 27 T cell receptor beta chains from the same sample are listed, as sequenced in a study of graft-versus-host responses after intestinal transplantation. Profiled with immunoSEQ multiplex PCR; TCRdb holds only in-frame clones, not every one. This sample carries 20,000 to 25,000 clones, around 92% of them seen once, and the ten largest clones take around two fifths. This sample comprised PBMCs, obtained about 260 days after intestinal transplant. The receptors were sampled from a human patient who received an intestinal transplant, so some T cells may come from the graft donor.

V gene TRBV5-1 combines with J gene TRBJ2-7; 8 bases map to TRBD2. Germline V gives CDR1 SGHRS, CDR2 YFSETQ. The CDR3 is 14 residues long. After removal of 5 bases from V and 7 bases from J, the junction contained 11 bases not matched to a gene. CDR3 region: CASRIAGPAREQYF. The CDR3 DNA is TGCGCCAGCAGAATAGCGGGACCAGCCCGGGAGCAGTACTTC.

The chain joins TRBV5-6 to TRBJ2-1, with D tentatively TRBD2 (6 bases). Per the germline V gene, CDR1 is SGHDT and CDR2 is YYEEEE. The CDR3 covers 14 residues. V was cut by 0 bases and J by 6 bases, with 10 bases left in between. CDR3 sequence (DNA): TGTGCCAGCAGCTTGGGTGTGGGGGGCAATGAGCAGTTCTTC. It encodes CASSLGVGGNEQFF.

The genes are TRBV5-1 and TRBJ2-2, with TRBD1 identical over 10 bases. CDR1 and CDR2 (germline): SGHRS, YFSETQ. This CDR3 spans 14 amino acids. V shed 4 bases and J 9 bases; nucleotides not matched to a gene: 6. The CDR3 region has the DNA TGCGCCAGCAGCGGGGGACAGGGGAAGAGGGAGCTGTTTTTT. This codes for CASSGGQGKRELFF.

The chain has TRBV4-1 and TRBJ1-1; D uncertain. V gave up 1 base and J gave up 0 bases, with 15 bases separating them. The CDR3 is 17 amino acids. CDR1 and CDR2 from the germline V gene are MGHRA and YSYEKL. CDR3 sequence: CASSQGGLEGLNTEAFF. In DNA form, the CDR3 reads TGCGCCAGCAGCCAAGGCGGGTTAGAGGGCCTGAACACTGAAGCTTTCTTT.

The chain is built from TRBV4-1 and TRBJ1-2; D gene ambiguous. The germline V gene has CDR1 MGHRA and CDR2 YSYEKL. The V and J ends lost 4 bases and 7 bases respectively, with 13 bases between them. The CDR3 consists of 13 residues. The CDR3 here is CASSPGRSLGYTF. As DNA, the CDR3 is TGCGCCAGCAGCCCCGGAAGGTCCCTTGGCTACACCTTC.

The chain recombines TRBV5-8 with TRBJ2-7; tentatively, D is TRBD2 (6 bases). Germline CDR1 and CDR2: SGHTS and YDEGEE. There are 19 residues in the CDR3. Trimming removed 4 bases at V and 7 bases at J, with 33 bases between. Here the CDR3 DNA reads TGTGCCAGCAGCCCGGGAGAGAGGGGCCCTAGGGAGTGGCTCGGGGAGCAGTACTTC. Amino acid sequence: CASSPGERGPREWLGEQYF.

The chain recombines TRBV20-1 with TRBJ1-2; D gene unclear. The CDR3 is 9 residues long. The germline V gene has CDR1 DFQATT and CDR2 SNEGSKA (reference sequence). V lost 6 bases and J lost 4, with 3 bases in between. CDR3 region: CSAPYGYTF. The CDR3 region has the DNA TGCAGTGCCCCCTATGGCTACACCTTC.

This chain links TRBV5-1 with TRBJ2-3; 8 bases fit TRBD2. Germline loops: CDR1 SGHRS, CDR2 YFSETQ. Losses at the gene ends were 4 bases for V and 0 bases for J; bases not matched to a gene: 4. The CDR3 has 15 amino acids. The CDR3 protein is CASSKIAGSTDTQYF. Written as DNA, the CDR3 is TGCGCCAGCAGCAAAATAGCGGGGAGCACAGATACGCAGTATTTT.

The V gene is TRBV11-2, the J gene TRBJ1-1; D gene unclear. CDR1 is SGHAT, CDR2 FQNNGV, per germline. The V and J ends lost 4 bases and 0 bases respectively, with 12 bases between them. This CDR3 is 15 amino acids long. CDR3 DNA sequence: TGTGCCAGCAGCTCATCCGGAACGGTGAACACTGAAGCTTTCTTT. Protein sequence: CASSSSGTVNTEAFF.

The V and J genes are TRBV27 and TRBJ2-5; TRBD1 matches at 7 bases. The junction had 6 bases not matched to a gene; V was cut back by 0 bases and J by 5 bases. Germline CDR1 MNHEY, CDR2 SMNVEV (reference sequence). The CDR3 runs 15 residues. The CDR3 DNA reads TGTGCCAGCAGTTTATCATGGGTCAGGGGGGAGACCCAGTACTTC. This sequence encodes CASSLSWVRGETQYF.

The chain combines TRBV29-1 with TRBJ2-7, with 8 bases lining up with TRBD2. Germline V gene lookup returns CDR1 SQVTM and CDR2 ANQGSEA. V gave up 4 bases and J gave up 2 bases; unmatched junction bases: 13. CDR3 size: 16 residues. As DNA, the CDR3 is TGCAGCGTTGGGCTCAGCGGGAGTTACTTTACCTACGAGCAGTACTTC. It codes for CSVGLSGSYFTYEQYF.

This rearrangement joins TRBV7-8 to TRBJ2-1, with a possible D match to TRBD1 (6 bases). Germline assignment: CDR1 SGHVS and CDR2 FQNEAQ. The V gene lost 1 base and the J gene lost 0 bases, with 10 bases spanning the gap. There are 16 residues in the CDR3. The DNA of the CDR3 is TGTGCCAGCAGCTTAGAAGGACAGAGCTCCTACAATGAGCAGTTCTTC. Encoded protein: CASSLEGQSSYNEQFF.

The rearrangement links TRBV19 to TRBJ1-6; a weak D match, TRBD1 (5 bases). There are 14 residues in the CDR3. V shed 5 bases and J shed 9 bases, with 14 bases lying between them. Germline-derived CDR1 and CDR2 are LNHDA and SQIVND (reference sequence). The CDR3 is CASSWDEEFSPLHF. The CDR3 DNA is TGTGCCAGTAGTTGGGACGAAGAATTTTCACCCCTCCACTTT.

The chain uses TRBV30 and TRBJ1-5; 8 positions agree with TRBD1. Unmatched junction bases numbered 9, after V lost 4 bases and J lost 7 bases. Germline values: CDR1 GTSNPN, CDR2 SVGIG (reference sequence). This CDR3 is 14 amino acids long. CDR3 loop: CAWNDRGPGQPQHF. The CDR3 nucleotides read TGTGCCTGGAACGACAGGGGCCCCGGGCAGCCCCAGCATTTT.

The chain links TRBV6-6 to TRBJ2-7, with D perhaps TRBD1 (8 bases). Germline V gene data show CDR1 as MNHNY and CDR2 as SVGAGI (reference sequence). With 5 bases removed from V and 3 bases from J, the gap between germline ends came to 20 bases. This CDR3 is built from 16 residues. This CDR3 is CASSNYGQGGVYEQYF. The CDR3, as DNA: TGTGCCAGCAGTAACTATGGACAGGGAGGGGTCTACGAGCAGTACTTC.

This chain joins TRBV2 and TRBJ2-7; D gene unclear. CDR3 length: 17 residues. Germline lookup yields CDR1 SNHLY and CDR2 FYNNEI. V lost 3 bases, J lost 4 bases, and 22 bases lay in between. The CDR3 is CASSDSFGLPSFYEQYF. CDR3 DNA sequence: TGTGCCAGCAGTGATTCCTTTGGTTTGCCCAGTTTTTACGAGCAGTACTTC. Filled out from reference TRBV2 and TRBJ2-7, the complete variable domain reads EPEVTQTPSHQVTQMGQEVILRCVPISNHLYFYWYRQILGQKVEFLVSFYNNEISEKSEIFDDQFSVERPDGSNFTLKIRSTKLEDSAMYFCASSDSFGLPSFYEQYFGPGTRLTVT.

In DNA, the CDR3 is TGTGCCAGCAGCATTAACTCGGGTTCTCCCGAGCAGTACTTC. Translating it yields CASSINSGSPEQYF. V and J are TRBV7-9 and TRBJ2-7; D is unresolved. CDR1 is SEHNR, CDR2 FQNEAQ, per germline (reference sequence). The CDR3 runs 14 residues. The V end lost 5 bases, the J end lost 6 bases, and 17 bases lay between the germline ends.

This chain uses TRBV14 with TRBJ1-3; 7 positions agree with TRBD1. This CDR3 has 18 amino acids. The V and J ends lost 0 bases and 2 bases, in that order; junction bases with no gene match: 10. Germline-derived CDR1 and CDR2 are SGHDN and FVKESK. DNA for the CDR3: TGTGCCAGCAGCCAAGATGCCCTCCTGACAGGGCCTGGAAACACCATATATTTT. Translating gives CASSQDALLTGPGNTIYF.

The J gene is TRBJ1-5, the V gene TRBV4-1; TRBD1 matches at 8 bases. Germline values: CDR1 MGHRA, CDR2 YSYEKL. The trim removed 0 bases at V and 11 bases at J, leaving 9 bases unmatched. The CDR3 is made up of 15 amino acids. CDR3 bases: TGCGCCAGCAGCCAAGAAACGGACAGGGCCGGGGCCCAGCATTTT. Protein sequence: CASSQETDRAGAQHF.

The chain uses TRBV7-9 and TRBJ2-3; tentative D call: TRBD2 (5 bases). There are 13 residues in the CDR3. Trimming stripped 11 bases from V and 1 base from J, with 13 bases between. Per germline, CDR1 SEHNR and CDR2 FQNEAQ (reference sequence). CDR3 nucleotides: TGTGCCGTCCACGGGAAGGGCACAGATACGCAGTATTTT. This sequence encodes CAVHGKGTDTQYF.

This chain connects TRBV6-5 to TRBJ2-7; D ambiguous. Germline V gene data show CDR1 as MNHEY and CDR2 as SVGAGI. The germline V and J ends were trimmed by 0 bases and 3 bases, with 6 bases remaining between them. The CDR3 runs 13 residues. The CDR3 spells CASSYSTGYEQYF. Here the CDR3 DNA reads TGTGCCAGCAGTTACTCGACCGGCTACGAGCAGTACTTC.

The chain links TRBV6-1 to TRBJ1-5; weak D call: TRBD1 (5 bases). Looked up from germline, CDR1 is MNHNS and CDR2 is SASEGT. The CDR3 spans 14 residues. Trimming pared 7 bases from V and 1 base from J, leaving 11 bases between. CDR3 in amino acids: CASIAGRSNQPQHF. The CDR3 bases are TGTGCCAGCATTGCGGGACGGAGCAATCAGCCCCAGCATTTT.

The rearrangement links TRBV5-1 to TRBJ2-5; unclear D gene. There are 14 residues in the CDR3. Trimming pared 0 bases from V and 1 base from J, leaving 7 bases between. Germline CDR1 is SGHRS and CDR2 is YFSETQ. The CDR3 bases are TGCGCCAGCAGCTTGGGGGTGCCCCAAGAGACCCAGTACTTC. Protein product: CASSLGVPQETQYF. The variable domain in full, completed from reference TRBV5-1 and TRBJ2-5, reads KAGVTQTPRYLIKTRGQQVTLSCSPISGHRSVSWYQQTPGQGLQFLFEYFSETQRNKGNFPGRFSGRQFSNSRSEMNVSTLELGDSALYLCASSLGVPQETQYFGPGTRLLVL.

The V call is TRBV7-9, the J call TRBJ1-2, with D possibly matching TRBD1 (6 bases). V was cut by 2 bases and J by 7 bases, with 8 bases left in between. Germline lookup yields CDR1 SEHNR and CDR2 FQNEAQ (reference sequence). The CDR3 loop spans 12 amino acids. The CDR3 here is CASSLRGGGYTF. CDR3 DNA sequence: TGTGCCAGCAGCTTAAGGGGGGGTGGCTACACCTTC.

This chain links TRBV30 with TRBJ2-1, with TRBD1 as a possible D gene (6 bases). V was shortened by 0 bases and J by 9 bases, with 6 bases between the two germline ends. Germline lookup yields CDR1 GTSNPN and CDR2 SVGIG (reference sequence). The CDR3 length is 11 residues. CDR3 residues: CAWSVGGEQFF. The CDR3 DNA reads as TGTGCCTGGAGTGTAGGGGGTGAGCAGTTCTTC.

The chain couples TRBV11-2 to TRBJ1-2, with TRBD1 matching 7 bases. The V segment lost 6 bases and the J segment 5 bases; nucleotides outside the gene matches: 9. From germline, CDR1 is SGHAT and CDR2 FQNNGV. This CDR3 comprises 14 residues. The CDR3 DNA is TGTGCCAGCAGTGAAACAGGGGAATTTTATGGCTACACCTTC. Translating it yields CASSETGEFYGYTF.

This chain links TRBV6-5 with TRBJ1-1, with D perhaps TRBD1 (5 bases). CDR3 length: 13 residues. With 6 bases removed from V and 1 base from J, the gap between germline ends came to 9 bases. Germline CDR1 is MNHEY and CDR2 is SVGAGI. This CDR3 is CASRSGTNTEAFF. CDR3 bases: TGTGCCAGCAGATCCGGGACGAACACTGAAGCTTTCTTT.